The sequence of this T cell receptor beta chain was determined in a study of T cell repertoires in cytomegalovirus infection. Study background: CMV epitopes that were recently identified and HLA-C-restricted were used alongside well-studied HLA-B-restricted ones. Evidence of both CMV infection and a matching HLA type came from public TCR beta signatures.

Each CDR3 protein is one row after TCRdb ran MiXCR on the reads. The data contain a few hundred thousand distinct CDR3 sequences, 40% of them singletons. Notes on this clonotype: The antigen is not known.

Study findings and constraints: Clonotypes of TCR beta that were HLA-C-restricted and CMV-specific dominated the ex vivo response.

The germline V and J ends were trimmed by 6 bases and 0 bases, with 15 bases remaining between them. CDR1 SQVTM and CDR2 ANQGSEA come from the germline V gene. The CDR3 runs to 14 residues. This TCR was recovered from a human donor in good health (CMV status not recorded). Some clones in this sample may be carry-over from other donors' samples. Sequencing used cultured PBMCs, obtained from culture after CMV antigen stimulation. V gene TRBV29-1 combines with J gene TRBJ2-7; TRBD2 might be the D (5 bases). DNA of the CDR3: TGCAGCGTCGAATTGGCCGGGAACTCCTACGAGCAGTACTTC. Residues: CSVELAGNSYEQYF.